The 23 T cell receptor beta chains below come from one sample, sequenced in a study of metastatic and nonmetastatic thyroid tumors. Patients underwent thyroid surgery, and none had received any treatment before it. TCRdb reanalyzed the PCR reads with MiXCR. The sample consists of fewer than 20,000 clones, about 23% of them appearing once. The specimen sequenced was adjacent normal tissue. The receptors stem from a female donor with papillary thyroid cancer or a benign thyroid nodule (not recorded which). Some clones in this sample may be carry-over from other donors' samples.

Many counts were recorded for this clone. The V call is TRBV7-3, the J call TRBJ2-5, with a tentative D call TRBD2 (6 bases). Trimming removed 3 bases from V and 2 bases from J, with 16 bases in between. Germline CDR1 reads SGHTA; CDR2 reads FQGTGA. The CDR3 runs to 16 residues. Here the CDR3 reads CASSLGRRSGQETQYF. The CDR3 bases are TGTGCCAGCAGCTTGGGGAGGCGGAGCGGTCAAGAGACCCAGTACTTC.

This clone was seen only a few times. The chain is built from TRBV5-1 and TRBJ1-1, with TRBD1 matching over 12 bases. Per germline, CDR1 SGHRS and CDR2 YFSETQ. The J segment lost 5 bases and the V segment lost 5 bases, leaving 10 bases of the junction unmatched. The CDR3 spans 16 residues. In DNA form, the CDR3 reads TGCGCCAGCAGTGGACCCGGGACAGGGGGCTGGACTGAAGCTTTCTTT. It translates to CASSGPGTGGWTEAFF.

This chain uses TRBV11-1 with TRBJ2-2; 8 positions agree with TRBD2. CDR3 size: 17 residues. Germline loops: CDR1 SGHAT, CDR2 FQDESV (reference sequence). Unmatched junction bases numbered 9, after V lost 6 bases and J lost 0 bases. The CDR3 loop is CASRTTRGGSNTGELFF. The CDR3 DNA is TGTGCCAGCAGAACCACCCGGGGGGGTTCGAACACCGGGGAGCTGTTTTTT.

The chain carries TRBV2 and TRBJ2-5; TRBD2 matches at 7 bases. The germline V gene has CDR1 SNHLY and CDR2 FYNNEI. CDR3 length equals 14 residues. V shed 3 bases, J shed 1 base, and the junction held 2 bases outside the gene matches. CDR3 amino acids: CASSDTGGQETQYF. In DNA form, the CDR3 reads TGTGCCAGCAGTGATACGGGGGGCCAAGAGACCCAGTACTTC.

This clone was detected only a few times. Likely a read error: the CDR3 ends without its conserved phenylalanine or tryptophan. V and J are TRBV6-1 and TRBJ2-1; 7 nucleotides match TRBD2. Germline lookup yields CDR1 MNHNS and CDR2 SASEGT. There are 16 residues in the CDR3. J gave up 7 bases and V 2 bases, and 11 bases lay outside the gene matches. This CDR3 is CASSEWVIGRSNEQFL. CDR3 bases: TGTGCCAGCAGTGAATGGGTTATCGGGAGGTCGAATGAGCAGTTCCTC.

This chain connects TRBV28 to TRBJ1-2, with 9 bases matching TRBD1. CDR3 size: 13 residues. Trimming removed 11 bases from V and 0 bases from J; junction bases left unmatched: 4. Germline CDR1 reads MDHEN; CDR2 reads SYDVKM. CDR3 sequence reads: CAGGQGSNYGYTF. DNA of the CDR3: TGTGCCGGAGGACAGGGGTCTAACTATGGCTACACCTTC.

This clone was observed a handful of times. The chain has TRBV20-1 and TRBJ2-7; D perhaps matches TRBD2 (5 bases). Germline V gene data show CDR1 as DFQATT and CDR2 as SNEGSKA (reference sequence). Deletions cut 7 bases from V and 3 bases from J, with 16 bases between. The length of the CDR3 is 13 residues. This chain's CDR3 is CSVFAAGYYEQYF. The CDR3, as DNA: TGCAGTGTGTTCGCGGCGGGTTACTACGAGCAGTACTTC.

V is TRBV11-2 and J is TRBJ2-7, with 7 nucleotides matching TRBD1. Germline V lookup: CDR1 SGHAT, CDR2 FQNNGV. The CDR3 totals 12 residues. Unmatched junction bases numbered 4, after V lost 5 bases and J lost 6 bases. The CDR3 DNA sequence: TGTGCCAGCAGCGCGACAGGGTTCGAGCAGTACTTC. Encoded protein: CASSATGFEQYF.

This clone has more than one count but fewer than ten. The CDR3 DNA is TGCAGTGCTAGAGGGTTAGGCACAGATACGCAGTATTTT. Translating it yields CSARGLGTDTQYF. The V call is TRBV20-1, the J call TRBJ2-3; D is unresolved. The CDR3 spans 13 residues. Germline V gene data show CDR1 as DFQATT and CDR2 as SNEGSKA (reference sequence). The V and J ends lost 1 base and 1 base respectively, with 6 bases between them.

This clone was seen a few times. CDR3 sequence reads: CASSPSTSGPYEQYF. Written as DNA, the CDR3 is TGTGCCAGCAGCCCCTCCACTAGCGGACCCTACGAGCAGTACTTC. The chain combines TRBV9 with TRBJ2-7; 8 nucleotides align to TRBD2. The germline V gene has CDR1 SGDLS and CDR2 YYNGEE. V trimming: 4 bases; J trimming: 2 bases; junction bases outside the gene matches: 8. The CDR3 totals 15 residues.

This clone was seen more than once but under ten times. The CDR3 DNA reads TGTGCCAGCAGTGAAATTAGTACCTCTACCGAGCAGTACTTC. This encodes CASSEISTSTEQYF. The genes are TRBV6-1 and TRBJ2-7; D is unclear. V was pared by 2 bases and J by 6 bases, with 14 bases between. Germline-derived CDR1 and CDR2 are MNHNS and SASEGT. The CDR3 length is 14 residues.

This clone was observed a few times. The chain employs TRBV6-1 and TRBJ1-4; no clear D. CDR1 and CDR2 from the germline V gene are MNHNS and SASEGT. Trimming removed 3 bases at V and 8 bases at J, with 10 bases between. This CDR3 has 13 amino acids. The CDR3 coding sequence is TGTGCCAGCAGTGAGTCGGAAGGAGAAAAACTGTTTTTT. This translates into CASSESEGEKLFF.

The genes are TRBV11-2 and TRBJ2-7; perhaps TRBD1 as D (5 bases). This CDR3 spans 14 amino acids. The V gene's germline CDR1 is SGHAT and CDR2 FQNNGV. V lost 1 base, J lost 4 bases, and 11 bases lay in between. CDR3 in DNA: TGTGCCAGCAGCTTAGGTAGGGGAAGATACGAGCAGTACTTC. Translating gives CASSLGRGRYEQYF.

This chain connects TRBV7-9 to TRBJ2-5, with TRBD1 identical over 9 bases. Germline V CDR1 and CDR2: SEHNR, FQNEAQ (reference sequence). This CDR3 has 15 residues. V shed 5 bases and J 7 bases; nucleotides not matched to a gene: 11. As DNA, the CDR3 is TGTGCCAGCAGCAGAGCCGGGACAGGGCGACCGACCCAGTACTTC. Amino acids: CASSRAGTGRPTQYF.

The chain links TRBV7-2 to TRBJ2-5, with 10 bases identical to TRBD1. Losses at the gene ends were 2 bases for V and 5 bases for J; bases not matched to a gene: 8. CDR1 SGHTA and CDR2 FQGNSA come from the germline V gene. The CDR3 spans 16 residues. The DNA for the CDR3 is TGTGCCAGCAGCTTACCGGACAGGGGGGCGGTGGAGACCCAGTACTTC. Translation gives CASSLPDRGAVETQYF.

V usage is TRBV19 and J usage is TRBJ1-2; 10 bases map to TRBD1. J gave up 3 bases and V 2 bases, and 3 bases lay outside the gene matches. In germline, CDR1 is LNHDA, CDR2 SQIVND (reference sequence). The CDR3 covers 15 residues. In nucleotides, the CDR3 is TGTGCCAGTAGTATAAGACAGGGGGCCGACTATGGCTACACCTTC. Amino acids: CASSIRQGADYGYTF.

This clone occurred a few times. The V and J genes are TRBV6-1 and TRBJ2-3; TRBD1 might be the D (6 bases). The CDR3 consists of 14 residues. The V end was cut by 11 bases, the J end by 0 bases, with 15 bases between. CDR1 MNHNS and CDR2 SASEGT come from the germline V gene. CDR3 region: CAAGVPESTDTQYF. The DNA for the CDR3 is TGTGCCGCAGGGGTTCCTGAAAGCACAGATACGCAGTATTTT.

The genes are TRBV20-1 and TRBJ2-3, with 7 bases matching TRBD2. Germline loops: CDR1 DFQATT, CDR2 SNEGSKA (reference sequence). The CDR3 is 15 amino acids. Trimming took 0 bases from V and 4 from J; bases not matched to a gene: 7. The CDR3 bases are TGCAGTGCTAGAGACCCGGCGGGAGCGCCAGATACGCAGTATTTT. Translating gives CSARDPAGAPDTQYF.

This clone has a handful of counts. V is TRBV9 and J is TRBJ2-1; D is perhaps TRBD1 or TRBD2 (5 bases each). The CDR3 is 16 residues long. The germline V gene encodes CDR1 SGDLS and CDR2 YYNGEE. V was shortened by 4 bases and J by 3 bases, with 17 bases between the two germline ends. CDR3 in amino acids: CASSPPEGPHYNEQFF. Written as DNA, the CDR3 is TGTGCCAGCAGCCCCCCTGAGGGGCCCCACTACAATGAGCAGTTCTTC. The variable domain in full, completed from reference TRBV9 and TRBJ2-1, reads DSGVTQTPKHLITATGQRVTLRCSPRSGDLSVYWYQQSLDQGLQFLIQYYNGEERAKGNILERFSAQQFPDLHSELNLSSLELGDSALYFCASSPPEGPHYNEQFFGPGTRLTVL.

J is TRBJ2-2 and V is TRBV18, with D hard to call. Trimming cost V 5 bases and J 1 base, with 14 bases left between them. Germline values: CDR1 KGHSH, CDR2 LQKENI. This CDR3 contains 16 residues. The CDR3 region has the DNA TGTGCCAGCTCATCTGATGCCAGAGTGAACACCGGGGAGCTGTTTTTT. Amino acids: CASSSDARVNTGELFF.

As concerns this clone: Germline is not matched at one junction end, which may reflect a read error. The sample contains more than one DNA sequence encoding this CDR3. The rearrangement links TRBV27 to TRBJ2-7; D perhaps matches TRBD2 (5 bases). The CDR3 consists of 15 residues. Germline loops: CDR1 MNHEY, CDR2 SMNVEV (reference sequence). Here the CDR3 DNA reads TGTGCTAGCAGTTTATCGGTAGCGTACTCCTACGAGCAGTACTTC. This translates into CASSLSVAYSYEQYF.

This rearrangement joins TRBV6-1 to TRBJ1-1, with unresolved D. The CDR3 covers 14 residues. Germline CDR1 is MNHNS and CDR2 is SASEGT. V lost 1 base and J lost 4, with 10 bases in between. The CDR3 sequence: CASSEGAFITEAFF. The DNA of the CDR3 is TGTGCCAGCAGTGAAGGGGCTTTCATCACTGAAGCTTTCTTT.

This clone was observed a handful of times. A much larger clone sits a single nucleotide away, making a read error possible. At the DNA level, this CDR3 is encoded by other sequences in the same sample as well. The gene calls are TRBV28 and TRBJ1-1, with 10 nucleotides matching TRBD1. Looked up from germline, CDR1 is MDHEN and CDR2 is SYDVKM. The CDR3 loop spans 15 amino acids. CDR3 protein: CASSHRSTGGREAFF. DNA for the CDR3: TGTGCCAGCAGCCACCGATCGACAGGGGGCCGTGAAGCCTTCTTT.